These 2 T cell receptor beta chains came from one sample sequenced in a study of technical replicates of blood from a few donors. Generated by immunoSEQ multiplex PCR, the TCRdb table keeps only in-frame clones and is missing some. The sample consists of around 63,000 clones, almost 95% of them appearing once. Material for sequencing was PBMCs. These receptors all come from a human donor in good health. Some clones in this sample may be carry-over from other donors' samples.

This chain links TRBV12-5 with TRBJ2-7; the match to TRBD2 covers 13 bases. The J segment lost 7 bases and the V segment lost 1 base, leaving 19 bases of the junction unmatched. There are 20 residues in the CDR3. Per germline, CDR1 LGHNT and CDR2 FRNRAP. The CDR3 loop is CASGLGDPGLAGTRSGEQYF. For the CDR3, the DNA is TGTGCTAGTGGTTTGGGGGATCCGGGACTAGCGGGAACTCGTTCGGGAGAGCAGTACTTC.

V gene TRBV4-2 combines with J gene TRBJ2-7; D uncertain. Germline V lookup: CDR1 LGHNA, CDR2 YNFKEQ. The CDR3 contains 17 residues. Between the trimmed V and J ends, which lost 0 bases and 7 bases, there was a span of 22 bases. The CDR3 loop reads CASSQEWQSTPGGEQYF. CDR3 nucleotide sequence: TGTGCCAGCAGCCAAGAATGGCAATCCACACCGGGTGGGGAGCAGTACTTC.